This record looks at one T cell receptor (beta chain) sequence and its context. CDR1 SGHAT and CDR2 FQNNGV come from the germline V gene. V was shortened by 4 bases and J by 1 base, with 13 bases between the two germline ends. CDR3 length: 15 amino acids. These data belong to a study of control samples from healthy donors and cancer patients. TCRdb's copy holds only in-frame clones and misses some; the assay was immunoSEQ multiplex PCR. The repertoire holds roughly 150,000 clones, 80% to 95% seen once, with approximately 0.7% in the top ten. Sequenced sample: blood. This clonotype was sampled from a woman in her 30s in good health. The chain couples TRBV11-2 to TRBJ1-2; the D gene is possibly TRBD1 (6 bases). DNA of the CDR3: TGTGCCAGCAGCTCCAACCGAGGGGGTAACTATGGCTACACCTTC. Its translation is CASSSNRGGNYGYTF.